A selection of T cell receptor beta chains follows, all from one sample in a study of T cell repertoires in cytomegalovirus infection. Each CDR3 protein gets one entry after TCRdb re-called the reads with MiXCR. The sample holds 200,000 to 300,000 distinct CDR3 sequences, about an eighth seen once. The specimen was PBMCs. These receptor sequences come from a human donor in good health (CMV status not recorded). Some clones in this sample may be carry-over from other donors' samples. Each CDR3 is given with its conserved first and last residue. Each record gives: J gene, clone size, D gene, V gene, CDR3 protein, CDR3 DNA. The D gene is left open where the match is weak. Clone sizes are given selectively: once, few, many, or a class where the clone is expanded.

j_gene: TRBJ2-2; abundance: many; d_gene: NA; v_gene: TRBV7-3; CDR3aa: CASSLGGANTGELFF; CDR3nt: TGTGCCAGCAGCTTGGGTGGAGCGAACACCGGGGAGCTGTTTTTT
j_gene: TRBJ2-7; abundance: once; d_gene: NA; v_gene: TRBV19; CDR3aa: CASSPHSTVHLEQYF; CDR3nt: TGTGCCAGTAGTCCCCACAGCACGGTCCACCTGGAGCAGTACTTC
j_gene: TRBJ2-3; abundance: many; d_gene: TRBD2; v_gene: TRBV20-1; CDR3aa: CSATLLAGEDTQYF; CDR3nt: TGCAGTGCTACGTTACTAGCGGGAGAAGATACGCAGTATTTT
j_gene: TRBJ2-5; abundance: NA; d_gene: NA; v_gene: TRBV14; CDR3aa: CASSQDLGGTQYF; CDR3nt: TGTGCCAGCAGCCAAGATCTTGGAGGGACCCAGTACTTC
j_gene: TRBJ1-1; abundance: many; d_gene: NA; v_gene: TRBV27; CDR3aa: CASSPLRAGDAEAFF; CDR3nt: TGTGCCAGCAGTCCTCTCCGAGCAGGGGACGCTGAAGCTTTCTTT
j_gene: TRBJ2-3; abundance: many; d_gene: NA; v_gene: TRBV7-9; CDR3aa: CASSPDADTQYF; CDR3nt: TGTGCCAGCAGCCCCGATGCAGATACGCAGTATTTT
j_gene: TRBJ2-3; abundance: NA; d_gene: TRBD2; v_gene: TRBV20-1; CDR3aa: CSAPSGSIDTQYF; CDR3nt: TGCAGTGCCCCCAGCGGGAGCATAGATACGCAGTATTTT
j_gene: TRBJ2-3; abundance: NA; d_gene: NA; v_gene: TRBV7-8; CDR3aa: CASSSTLGFTNTQYF; CDR3nt: TGTGCCAGCAGCTCCACCCTGGGCTTCACGAATACGCAGTATTTT
j_gene: TRBJ2-2; abundance: few; d_gene: TRBD2; v_gene: TRBV5-6; CDR3aa: CASSELAGDNTGELFF; CDR3nt: TGTGCCAGCAGCGAACTAGCGGGAGACAACACCGGGGAGCTGTTTTTT
j_gene: TRBJ2-1; abundance: many; d_gene: NA; v_gene: TRBV12-3/TRBV12-4; CDR3aa: CASSEVGGNEQFF; CDR3nt: TGTGCCAGCAGCGAAGTAGGAGGCAATGAGCAGTTCTTC
j_gene: TRBJ1-1; abundance: NA; d_gene: NA; v_gene: TRBV18; CDR3aa: CASSRQRDTEAFF; CDR3nt: TGTGCCAGCTCGCGACAGAGAGACACTGAAGCTTTCTTT
j_gene: TRBJ2-7; abundance: many; d_gene: TRBD1; v_gene: TRBV25-1; CDR3aa: CASSLNGTVYEQYF; CDR3nt: TGTGCCAGCAGTTTGAACGGGACAGTCTACGAGCAGTACTTC
j_gene: TRBJ2-5; abundance: many; d_gene: NA; v_gene: TRBV7-2; CDR3aa: CASSRRDGSQETQYF; CDR3nt: TGTGCCAGCAGCCGTCGGGACGGATCGCAAGAGACCCAGTACTTC
j_gene: TRBJ1-1; abundance: NA; d_gene: NA; v_gene: TRBV19; CDR3aa: CASSRVPGAPLATEAFF; CDR3nt: TGTGCCAGTAGTAGGGTACCCGGGGCCCCATTGGCCACTGAAGCTTTCTTT
j_gene: TRBJ1-6; abundance: many; d_gene: NA; v_gene: TRBV7-9; CDR3aa: CASSLVGADNSPLHF; CDR3nt: TGTGCCAGCAGCTTAGTGGGGGCAGATAATTCACCCCTCCACTTT
j_gene: TRBJ1-5; abundance: many; d_gene: TRBD1; v_gene: TRBV7-2; CDR3aa: CAARTGTGNQPQHF; CDR3nt: TGTGCCGCTAGAACCGGGACAGGGAATCAGCCCCAGCATTTT
j_gene: TRBJ2-1; abundance: many; d_gene: TRBD2; v_gene: TRBV7-3; CDR3aa: CASSFSSGGAGEQFF; CDR3nt: TGTGCCAGCAGCTTTTCTAGCGGGGGGGCCGGTGAGCAGTTCTTC
j_gene: TRBJ1-2; abundance: few; d_gene: NA; v_gene: TRBV20-1; CDR3aa: CSASLPGYGYTF; CDR3nt: TGCAGTGCTAGCTTGCCTGGGTATGGCTACACCTTC
j_gene: TRBJ2-3; abundance: few; d_gene: TRBD2; v_gene: TRBV12-5; CDR3aa: CASGLTGLDTDTQYF; CDR3nt: TGTGCTAGTGGTTTGACGGGACTAGATACAGATACGCAGTATTTT
j_gene: TRBJ2-5; abundance: NA; d_gene: NA; v_gene: TRBV14; CDR3aa: CASSPYPDGEETQYF; CDR3nt: TGTGCCAGCAGCCCATACCCAGACGGTGAAGAGACCCAGTACTTC
j_gene: TRBJ2-1; abundance: few; d_gene: TRBD1; v_gene: TRBV7-3; CDR3aa: CASSPGQGNYNEQFF; CDR3nt: TGTGCCAGCAGCCCCGGACAGGGAAATTACAATGAGCAGTTCTTC
j_gene: TRBJ2-6; abundance: many; d_gene: NA; v_gene: TRBV11-3; CDR3aa: CASSLGGRLSGANVLTF; CDR3nt: TGTGCCAGCAGCCTTGGAGGTAGACTCTCTGGGGCCAACGTCCTGACTTTC
j_gene: TRBJ2-5; abundance: many; d_gene: NA; v_gene: TRBV7-6; CDR3aa: CASSLSGQQETQYF; CDR3nt: TGTGCCAGCAGCTTAAGTGGACAGCAAGAGACCCAGTACTTC
j_gene: TRBJ2-7; abundance: few; d_gene: NA; v_gene: TRBV2; CDR3aa: CASRGGEQYF; CDR3nt: TGTGCCAGCAGGGGCGGCGAGCAGTACTTC
j_gene: TRBJ2-7; abundance: few; d_gene: TRBD1; v_gene: TRBV11-3; CDR3aa: CASSDRDRVGEQYF; CDR3nt: TGTGCCAGCAGCGACCGGGACAGGGTGGGCGAGCAGTACTTC
j_gene: TRBJ1-3; abundance: few; d_gene: TRBD1; v_gene: TRBV7-2; CDR3aa: CASSTRDRRSGNTIYF; CDR3nt: TGTGCCAGCAGCACCCGGGACAGGCGCTCTGGAAACACCATATATTTT
j_gene: TRBJ2-1; abundance: many; d_gene: NA; v_gene: TRBV7-8; CDR3aa: CASSDGSSGSYNEQFF; CDR3nt: TGTGCCAGCAGCGATGGGTCTTCGGGCTCCTACAATGAGCAGTTCTTC
j_gene: TRBJ2-7; abundance: many; d_gene: TRBD1; v_gene: TRBV6-6; CDR3aa: CASSYRDRSYEQYF; CDR3nt: TGTGCCAGCAGTTACCGGGACAGATCCTACGAGCAGTACTTC
j_gene: TRBJ2-3; abundance: NA; d_gene: TRBD1; v_gene: TRBV5-6; CDR3aa: CASTSGDRATTDTQYF; CDR3nt: TGTGCCAGCACTTCGGGGGACAGGGCCACCACAGATACGCAGTATTTT
j_gene: TRBJ2-3; abundance: few; d_gene: NA; v_gene: TRBV28; CDR3aa: CASSLMRDGTDTQYF; CDR3nt: TGTGCCAGCAGTTTAATGCGGGACGGGACAGATACGCAGTATTTT
j_gene: TRBJ2-7; abundance: few; d_gene: TRBD1; v_gene: TRBV28; CDR3aa: CASSLSGTASYEQYF; CDR3nt: TGTGCCAGCAGTTTATCCGGGACAGCCTCCTACGAGCAGTACTTC
j_gene: TRBJ1-2; abundance: few; d_gene: NA; v_gene: TRBV4-1; CDR3aa: CASSLDTAYGYTF; CDR3nt: TGCGCCAGCAGCCTGGACACGGCCTATGGCTACACCTTC
j_gene: TRBJ2-4; abundance: many; d_gene: NA; v_gene: TRBV28; CDR3aa: CASSLRPLAKNIQYF; CDR3nt: TGTGCCAGCAGTTTAAGACCCCTAGCCAAAAACATTCAGTACTTC
j_gene: TRBJ2-3; abundance: NA; d_gene: NA; v_gene: TRBV20-1; CDR3aa: CSADNREVGTDTQYF; CDR3nt: TGCAGTGCCGACAACAGGGAGGTTGGCACAGATACGCAGTATTTT
j_gene: TRBJ1-1; abundance: NA; d_gene: NA; v_gene: TRBV2; CDR3aa: CASSDIGAVNMNTEAFF; CDR3nt: TGTGCCAGCAGTGATATTGGAGCAGTGAACATGAACACTGAAGCTTTCTTT
j_gene: TRBJ2-7; abundance: NA; d_gene: TRBD1; v_gene: TRBV5-3; CDR3aa: CASSPDRGLYEQHF; CDR3nt: TGTGCCAGCAGCCCGGACAGGGGGCTTTACGAGCAGCACTTC
j_gene: TRBJ1-5; abundance: NA; d_gene: NA; v_gene: TRBV6-5; CDR3aa: CASSRGADQPQHF; CDR3nt: TGTGCCAGCAGCCGGGGCGCGGATCAGCCCCAGCATTTT
j_gene: TRBJ1-2; abundance: few; d_gene: TRBD1; v_gene: TRBV12-3/TRBV12-4; CDR3aa: CASSPTTLTGPYGYTF; CDR3nt: TGTGCCAGCAGCCCCACTACCCTGACAGGGCCCTATGGCTACACCTTC
j_gene: TRBJ2-3; abundance: few; d_gene: NA; v_gene: TRBV5-1; CDR3aa: CASRWRVPDTQYF; CDR3nt: TGCGCCAGCAGATGGAGGGTTCCAGATACGCAGTATTTT
j_gene: TRBJ2-1; abundance: many; d_gene: NA; v_gene: TRBV2; CDR3aa: CASIPSGSSSYNEQFF; CDR3nt: TGTGCCAGCATCCCAAGCGGGTCCAGCTCCTACAATGAGCAGTTCTTC
j_gene: TRBJ2-5; abundance: NA; d_gene: TRBD2; v_gene: TRBV25-1; CDR3aa: CASSPGRGLQETQYF; CDR3nt: TGTGCCAGCAGTCCCGGGAGGGGCCTTCAAGAGACCCAGTACTTC
j_gene: TRBJ2-1; abundance: NA; d_gene: TRBD2; v_gene: TRBV20-1; CDR3aa: CSASSARLAGEDEQFF; CDR3nt: TGCAGTGCTAGCTCCGCGAGGCTAGCGGGAGAGGATGAGCAGTTCTTC
j_gene: TRBJ1-5; abundance: NA; d_gene: NA; v_gene: TRBV5-3; CDR3aa: CASSLGGGRGNQPKHF; CDR3nt: TGTGCCAGCAGCTTGGGAGGTGGTAGGGGCAATCAGCCCAAGCATTTT
j_gene: TRBJ1-6; abundance: many; d_gene: NA; v_gene: TRBV7-8; CDR3aa: CASSLVGGSKSPLHF; CDR3nt: TGTGCCAGCAGCTTAGTGGGGGGCTCGAAATCACCCCTCCACTTT
j_gene: TRBJ2-7; abundance: NA; d_gene: TRBD2; v_gene: TRBV20-1; CDR3aa: CSARISSGGFYEQYF; CDR3nt: TGCAGTGCTAGAATTTCCAGCGGGGGATTCTACGAGCAGTACTTC
j_gene: TRBJ2-5; abundance: NA; d_gene: TRBD2; v_gene: TRBV11-2; CDR3aa: CASSSLAGIQETQYF; CDR3nt: TGTGCCAGCAGCTCACTAGCGGGGATCCAAGAGACCCAGTACTTC